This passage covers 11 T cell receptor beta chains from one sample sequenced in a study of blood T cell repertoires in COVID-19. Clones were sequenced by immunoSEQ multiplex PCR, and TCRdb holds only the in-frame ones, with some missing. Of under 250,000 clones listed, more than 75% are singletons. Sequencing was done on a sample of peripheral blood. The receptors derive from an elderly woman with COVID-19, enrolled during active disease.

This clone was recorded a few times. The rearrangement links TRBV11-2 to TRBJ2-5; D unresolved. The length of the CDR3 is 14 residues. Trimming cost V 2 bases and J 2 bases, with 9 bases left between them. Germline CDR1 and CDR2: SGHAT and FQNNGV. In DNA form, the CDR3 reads TGTGCCAGCAGCTTAAATGGGCAGCAAGAGACCCAGTACTTC. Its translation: CASSLNGQQETQYF. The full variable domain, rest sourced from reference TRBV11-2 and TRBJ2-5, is EAGVAQSPRYKIIEKRQSVAFWCNPISGHATLYWYQQILGQGPKLLIQFQNNGVVDDSQLPKDRFSAERLKGVDSTLKIQPAKLEDSAVYLCASSLNGQQETQYFGPGTRLLVL.

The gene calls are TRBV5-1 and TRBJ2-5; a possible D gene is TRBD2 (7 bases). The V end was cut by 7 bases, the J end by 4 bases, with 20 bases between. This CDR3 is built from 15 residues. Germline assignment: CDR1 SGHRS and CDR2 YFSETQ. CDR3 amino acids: CASGPGGGGGETQYF. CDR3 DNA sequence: TGCGCCAGCGGACCCGGAGGGGGGGGCGGAGAGACCCAGTACTTC.

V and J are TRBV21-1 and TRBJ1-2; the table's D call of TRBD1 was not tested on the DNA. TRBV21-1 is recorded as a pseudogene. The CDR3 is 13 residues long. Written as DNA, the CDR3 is TGTGCCAGCAGCAAAGTAGGGGGCGGAGGCTACACCTTC. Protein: CASSKVGGGGYTF.

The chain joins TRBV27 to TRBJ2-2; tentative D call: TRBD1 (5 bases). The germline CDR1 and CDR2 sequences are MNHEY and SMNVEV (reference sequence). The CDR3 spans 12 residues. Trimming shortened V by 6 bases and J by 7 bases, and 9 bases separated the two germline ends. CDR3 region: CASSRENGELFF. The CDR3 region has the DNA TGTGCCAGCAGCAGGGAAAACGGGGAGCTGTTTTTT.

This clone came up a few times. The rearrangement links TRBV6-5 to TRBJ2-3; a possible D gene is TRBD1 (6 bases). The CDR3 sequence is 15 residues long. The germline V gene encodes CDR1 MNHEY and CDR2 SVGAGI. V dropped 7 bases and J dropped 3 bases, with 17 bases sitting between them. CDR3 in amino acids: CASNRGGGRTDTQYF. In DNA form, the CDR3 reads TGTGCCAGCAACCGAGGGGGTGGTAGAACAGATACGCAGTATTTT.

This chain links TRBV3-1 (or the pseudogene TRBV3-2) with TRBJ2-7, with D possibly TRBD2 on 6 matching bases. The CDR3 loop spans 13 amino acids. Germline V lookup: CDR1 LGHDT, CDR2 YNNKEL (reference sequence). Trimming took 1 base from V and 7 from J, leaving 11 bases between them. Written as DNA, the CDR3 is TGTGCCAGCAGCCAAGCAGGCCGGGGGGAGCAGTACGTC. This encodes CASSQAGRGEQYV.

This chain's CDR3 is CASSQSGGFANEQFF. CDR3 nucleotides: TGTGCCAGCAGCCAGAGCGGGGGGTTTGCCAATGAGCAGTTCTTC. V gene TRBV6-2 or TRBV6-3 combines with J gene TRBJ2-1; TRBD2 matches 9 bases. V trimming: 6 bases; J trimming: 6 bases; junction bases outside the gene matches: 9. The CDR3 is made up of 15 amino acids. Germline V lookup: CDR1 MNHEY, CDR2 SVGEGT.

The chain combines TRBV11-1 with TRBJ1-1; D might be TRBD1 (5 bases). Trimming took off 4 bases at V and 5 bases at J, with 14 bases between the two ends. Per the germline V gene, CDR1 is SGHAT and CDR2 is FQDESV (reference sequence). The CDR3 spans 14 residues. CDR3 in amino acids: CASSYHEGRTEAFF. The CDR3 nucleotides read TGTGCCAGCAGCTATCACGAGGGGAGGACTGAAGCTTTCTTT.

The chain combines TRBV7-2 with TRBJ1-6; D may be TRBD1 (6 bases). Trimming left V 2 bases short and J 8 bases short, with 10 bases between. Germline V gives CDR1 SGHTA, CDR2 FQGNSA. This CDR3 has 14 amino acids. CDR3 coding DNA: TGTGCCAGCAGCTTAACAGGGACGGATTCACCCCTCCACTTT. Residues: CASSLTGTDSPLHF.

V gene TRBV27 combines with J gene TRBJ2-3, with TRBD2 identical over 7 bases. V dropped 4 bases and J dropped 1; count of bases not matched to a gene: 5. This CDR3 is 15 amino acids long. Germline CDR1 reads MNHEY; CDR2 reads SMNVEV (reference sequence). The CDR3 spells CASSYLAARTDTQYF. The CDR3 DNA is TGTGCCAGCAGTTATCTAGCGGCCCGCACAGATACGCAGTATTTT.

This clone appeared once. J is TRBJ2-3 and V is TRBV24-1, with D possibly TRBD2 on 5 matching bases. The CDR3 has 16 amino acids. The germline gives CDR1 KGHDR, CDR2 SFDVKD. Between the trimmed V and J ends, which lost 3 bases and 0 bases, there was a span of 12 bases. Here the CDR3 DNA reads TGTGCCACCAGTGATCCGGCCCAGCGGAGCACAGATACGCAGTATTTT. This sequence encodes CATSDPAQRSTDTQYF.